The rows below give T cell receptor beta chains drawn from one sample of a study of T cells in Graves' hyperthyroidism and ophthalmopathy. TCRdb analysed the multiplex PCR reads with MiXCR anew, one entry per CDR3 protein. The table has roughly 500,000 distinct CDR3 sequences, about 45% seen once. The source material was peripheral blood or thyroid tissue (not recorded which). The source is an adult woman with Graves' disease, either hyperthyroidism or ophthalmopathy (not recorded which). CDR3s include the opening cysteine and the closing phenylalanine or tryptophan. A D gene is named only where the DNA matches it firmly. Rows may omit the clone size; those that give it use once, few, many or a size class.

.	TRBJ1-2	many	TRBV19	CASSITQTIYGYTF	TGTGCCAGTAGTATAACCCAAACAATCTATGGCTACACCTTC
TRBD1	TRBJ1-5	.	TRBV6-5	CASSYSRGQGRNQPQHF	TGTGCCAGCAGTTACTCCAGGGGACAGGGACGCAATCAGCCCCAGCATTTT
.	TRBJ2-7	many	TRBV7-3	CAGIPPWRDSYEQYF	TGTGCCGGCATACCCCCATGGCGGGACTCCTACGAGCAGTACTTC
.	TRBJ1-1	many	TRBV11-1	CASSLAVVGNTEAFF	TGTGCCAGCAGCTTAGCAGTGGTGGGTAACACTGAAGCTTTCTTT
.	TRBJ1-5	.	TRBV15	CATSRDGGMWNQPQHF	TGTGCCACCAGCAGAGATGGGGGTATGTGGAATCAGCCCCAGCATTTT
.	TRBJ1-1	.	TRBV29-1	CSVAPTPMDTEAFF	TGCAGCGTTGCCCCGACACCTATGGACACTGAAGCTTTCTTT
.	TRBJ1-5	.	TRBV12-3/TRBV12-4	CASSSGGDTLHQPQHF	TGTGCCAGCAGTTCGGGAGGGGACACCCTCCATCAGCCCCAGCATTTT
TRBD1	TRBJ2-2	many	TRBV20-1	CSARDAGQGNTGELFF	TGCAGTGCTAGAGATGCCGGACAGGGAAACACCGGGGAGCTGTTTTTT
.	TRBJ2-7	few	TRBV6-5	CAISPGRHRDYEQYF	TGTGCCATCAGCCCGGGGCGACACAGGGACTACGAGCAGTACTTC
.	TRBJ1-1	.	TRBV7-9	CASSSLRSTSDTEAFF	TGTGCCAGCAGCTCCCTCAGGAGTACGTCGGACACTGAAGCTTTCTTT
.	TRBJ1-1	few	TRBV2	CASRVGTEAFF	TGTGCCAGCAGGGTGGGCACTGAAGCTTTCTTT
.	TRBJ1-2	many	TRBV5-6	CASSFTGQGYTF	TGTGCCAGCAGCTTTACAGGGCAAGGCTACACCTTC
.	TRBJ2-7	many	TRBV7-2	CASSFTSGSSSYEQYF	TGTGCCAGCAGCTTTACAAGCGGGTCCAGCTCCTACGAGCAGTACTTC
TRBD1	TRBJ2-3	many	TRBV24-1	CATSDSDRSTDTQYF	TGTGCCACCAGTGATTCGGACAGGAGCACAGATACGCAGTATTTT
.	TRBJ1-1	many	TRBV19	CASSIKEGGSMNTEAFF	TGTGCCAGTAGTATCAAGGAAGGCGGATCCATGAACACTGAAGCTTTCTTT
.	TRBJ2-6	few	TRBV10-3	CATTASSGANVLTF	TGTGCCACCACGGCGTCGTCTGGGGCCAACGTCCTGACTTTC
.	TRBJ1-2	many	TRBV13	CASTGPGTDYGYTF	TGTGCCAGCACGGGACCCGGGACGGACTATGGCTACACCTTC
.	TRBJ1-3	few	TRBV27	CASSSRVSGNTIYF	TGTGCCAGCAGCTCCAGGGTCTCTGGAAACACCATATATTTT
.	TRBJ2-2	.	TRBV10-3	CANTRGEIGYTGELFF	TGTGCCAACACCAGAGGGGAAATTGGTTATACCGGGGAGCTGTTTTTT
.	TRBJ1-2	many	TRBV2	CASSGQGYGYTF	TGTGCCAGCAGTGGGCAGGGCTATGGCTACACCTTC
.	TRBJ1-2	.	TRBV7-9	CASSSMNPDTSNYGYTF	TGTGCCAGCAGCTCCATGAATCCGGACACCTCTAACTATGGCTACACCTTC
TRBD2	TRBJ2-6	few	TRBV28	CASSPTPGGEGVLTF	TGTGCCAGCAGCCCCACCCCAGGAGGGGAGGGCGTCCTGACTTTC
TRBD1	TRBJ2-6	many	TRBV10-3	CAIRPDRGLPGANVLTF	TGTGCCATCAGGCCGGACAGGGGTCTACCTGGGGCCAACGTCCTGACTTTC
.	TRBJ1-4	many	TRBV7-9	CASSTQVATNEKLFF	TGTGCCAGCAGCACCCAGGTCGCAACTAATGAAAAACTGTTTTTT
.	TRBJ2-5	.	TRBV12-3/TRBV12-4	CASSLGIVETQYF	TGTGCCAGCAGTTTAGGGATCGTGGAGACCCAGTACTTC
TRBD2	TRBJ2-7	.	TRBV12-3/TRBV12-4	CASSSLAGDWQYF	TGTGCCAGCAGCAGCTTAGCGGGGGACTGGCAGTACTTC
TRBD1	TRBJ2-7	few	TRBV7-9	CASSSIRDRDYEQYF	TGTGCCAGCAGCTCCATAAGGGACAGGGACTACGAGCAGTACTTC
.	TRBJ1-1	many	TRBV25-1	CASSGFATNTEAFF	TGTGCCAGCAGTGGCTTTGCCACGAACACTGAAGCTTTCTTT
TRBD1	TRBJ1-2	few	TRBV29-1	CSVEQGANGYTF	TGCAGCGTGGAACAGGGGGCTAATGGCTACACCTTC
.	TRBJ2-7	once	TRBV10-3	CAISEGGGRNEQYF	TGTGCCATCAGTGAAGGGGGGGGGCGTAACGAGCAGTACTTC
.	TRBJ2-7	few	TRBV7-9	CASSLGVRGDEQYF	TGTGCCAGCAGCTTAGGAGTTCGGGGCGACGAGCAGTACTTC
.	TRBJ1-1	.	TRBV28	CASPSEAFF	TGTGCCAGCCCTTCTGAAGCTTTCTTT
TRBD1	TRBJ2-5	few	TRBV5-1	CASSFDRGGGQPQYF	TGTGCCAGCAGCTTTGACAGGGGAGGTGGTCAGCCCCAGTACTTC
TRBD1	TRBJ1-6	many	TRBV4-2	CASSQDPGTANSPLHF	TGTGCCAGCAGCCAAGATCCCGGGACAGCTAATTCACCCCTCCACTTT
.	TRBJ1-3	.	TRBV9	CASSSGEGNTIYF	TGTGCCAGCAGCTCGGGGGAAGGAAACACCATATATTTT
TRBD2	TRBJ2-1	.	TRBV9	CASSATSGTSGDEQFF	TGTGCCAGCAGCGCGACTTCCGGGACTAGTGGCGATGAGCAGTTCTTC
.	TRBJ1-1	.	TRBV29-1	CSVLRADTEAFF	TGCAGCGTTCTTAGGGCCGACACTGAAGCTTTCTTT
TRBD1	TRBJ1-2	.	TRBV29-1	CSDTQGLGGYTF	TGCAGCGATACACAGGGGTTGGGTGGCTACACCTTC
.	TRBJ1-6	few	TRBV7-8	CASSLVSGQSDSPLHF	TGTGCCAGCAGCTTAGTATCAGGACAGAGTGACTCACCCCTCCACTTT
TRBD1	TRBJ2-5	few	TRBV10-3	CAIKGTGRQETQYF	TGTGCCATCAAGGGGACAGGGAGGCAAGAGACCCAGTACTTC
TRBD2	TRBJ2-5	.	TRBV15	CATSRDSGSRWETQYF	TGTGCCACCAGCAGAGACAGCGGGAGTCGTTGGGAGACCCAGTACTTC
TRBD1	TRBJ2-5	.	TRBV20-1	CSARDRDQPQYF	TGCAGTGCTAGGGACAGGGATCAGCCCCAGTACTTC
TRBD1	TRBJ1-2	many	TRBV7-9	CASSGGQGNTYGYTF	TGTGCCAGCAGCGGTGGACAGGGAAATACGTATGGCTACACCTTC
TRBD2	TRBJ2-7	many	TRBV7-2	CASSLSRLAGVEEQYF	TGTGCCAGCAGCTTAAGTAGGCTAGCGGGAGTGGAAGAGCAGTACTTC
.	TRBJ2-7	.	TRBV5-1	CASSRWTDQTYEQYF	TGCGCCAGCAGCCGATGGACAGATCAAACCTACGAGCAGTACTTC
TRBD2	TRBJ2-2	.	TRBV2	CASSDRTSGITGGLFF	TGTGCCAGCAGTGATAGGACTAGCGGAATAACCGGGGGGCTGTTTTTT
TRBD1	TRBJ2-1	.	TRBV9	CASSVKPGTGGVKQFF	TGTGCCAGCAGCGTAAAACCCGGGACAGGGGGCGTTAAGCAGTTCTTC
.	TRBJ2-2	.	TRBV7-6	CASSSSNRNTGELFF	TGTGCCAGCAGCTCGAGCAACAGGAACACCGGGGAGCTGTTTTTT
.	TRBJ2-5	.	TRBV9	CASSPGDTQETQYF	TGTGCCAGCAGCCCTGGGGACACACAAGAGACCCAGTACTTC